Listed here are 10 T cell receptor beta chains from one sample, sequenced in a study of blood T cell repertoires in COVID-19 (dated by TCRdb to about 2020). Library method: the immunoSEQ multiplex PCR assay. The source is immuneACCESS, and TCRdb retained only in-frame sequences with V and J called. Part of the clones is not carried over; for the studies checked, unresolved V genes explain less than half of this, and the remainder is unexplained. This sample comprises roughly 250,000 clones, 65% to 90% of them detected only once. Of the sample, roughly 2.9% is held by the ten largest clones. Material for sequencing was peripheral blood. All receptors derive from a woman aged 60-70 years with active or convalescent COVID-19.

The chain links TRBV30 to TRBJ2-3; TRBD2 matches 11 bases. This CDR3 is 15 amino acids long. The junction had 8 bases not matched to a gene; V was cut back by 5 bases and J by 4 bases. CDR1 GTSNPN and CDR2 SVGIG come from the germline V gene (reference sequence). CDR3 coding DNA: TGTGCCTGGGCTAGCGGGGGGCGATATCCAGATACGCAGTATTTT. This codes for CAWASGGRYPDTQYF.

The V call is TRBV6-1, the J call TRBJ1-1; weak D call: TRBD1 (6 bases). The CDR3 consists of 15 residues. The germline V gene has CDR1 MNHNS and CDR2 SASEGT. Deletions cut 0 bases from V and 1 base from J, with 9 bases between. The CDR3 DNA follows: TGTGCCAGCAGTGAAGCGCGACAGGCGAACACTGAAGCTTTCTTT. Its protein product is CASSEARQANTEAFF.

The chain combines TRBV5-6 with TRBJ2-1, with 12 nucleotides matching TRBD2. Germline CDR1 reads SGHDT; CDR2 reads YYEEEE. The CDR3 is made up of 14 amino acids. V was clipped by 4 bases and J by 9 bases; unmatched bases: 5. The CDR3 reads CASSPSGGAGEQFF. CDR3 in DNA: TGTGCCAGCAGCCCTAGCGGGGGGGCAGGTGAGCAGTTCTTC.

Only a few counts were recorded for this clone. The rearrangement joins TRBV5-1 to TRBJ2-1, with D hard to call. This CDR3 has 13 residues. The germline gives CDR1 SGHRS, CDR2 YFSETQ. Trimming stripped 1 base from V and 6 bases from J, with 8 bases between. The CDR3 nucleotides read TGCGCCAGCAGCTTGAAAGTCGGCAATGAGCAGTTCTTC. It codes for CASSLKVGNEQFF.

V usage is TRBV5-1 and J usage is TRBJ2-3; 10 nucleotides agree with TRBD2. This CDR3 contains 15 residues. The trim removed 7 bases at V and 3 bases at J, leaving 8 bases unmatched. Germline lookup yields CDR1 SGHRS and CDR2 YFSETQ. CDR3 in amino acids: CASSGIAGGTDTQYF. The DNA of the CDR3 is TGCGCCAGCTCTGGGATAGCGGGGGGTACAGATACGCAGTATTTT.

This clone appeared a few times. The chain recombines TRBV7-8 with TRBJ1-4, with TRBD1 matching over 7 bases. This CDR3 has 14 amino acids. V lost 6 bases to trimming and J lost 7 bases; unmatched junction nucleotides: 8. CDR1 and CDR2 from the germline V gene are SGHVS and FQNEAQ. CDR3 nucleotides: TGTGCCAGCAGTCCCAACAGGGGTGGTGAAAAACTGTTTTTT. It is translated as CASSPNRGGEKLFF.

The chain is built from TRBV9 and TRBJ2-1, with TRBD2 identical over 9 bases. Trimming cost V 1 base and J 3 bases; bases outside gene matches: 5. The germline CDR1 and CDR2 sequences are SGDLS and YYNGEE. The CDR3 runs to 16 residues. CDR3 DNA: TGTGCCAGCAGCGTACAATTAGCGGGGGACTACAATGAGCAGTTCTTC. As protein: CASSVQLAGDYNEQFF.

The J gene is TRBJ2-7, the V gene TRBV4-2, with 9 bases lining up with TRBD1. The V gene end was trimmed by 0 bases and the J gene end by 5 bases; junction bases not matched to a gene: 5. Looked up from germline, CDR1 is LGHNA and CDR2 is YNFKEQ. The CDR3 is made up of 15 amino acids. The CDR3 DNA sequence: TGTGCCAGCAGCCAAGACTGGACAGGGGAAAACGAGCAGTACTTC. Protein sequence: CASSQDWTGENEQYF.

This clone was counted a few times. The chain recombines TRBV7-2 with TRBJ1-1; D is unclear. The V gene's germline CDR1 is SGHTA and CDR2 FQGNSA. The CDR3 contains 14 residues. V lost 4 bases to trimming and J lost 3 bases, with 12 bases between them. The CDR3 sequence: CASSWSQRDTEAFF. In DNA, the CDR3 is TGTGCCAGCAGCTGGAGTCAACGGGACACTGAAGCTTTCTTT.

The J gene is TRBJ1-1, the V gene TRBV7-3; D may be TRBD1 (5 bases). The CDR3 extends over 14 amino acids. V was shortened by 4 bases and J by 9 bases, with 18 bases between the two germline ends. CDR1 is SGHTA, CDR2 FQGTGA, per germline. The CDR3 protein is CASSSSGDPWKAFF. CDR3 in DNA: TGTGCCAGCAGCTCGTCGGGGGACCCCTGGAAAGCTTTCTTT.